The source of this T cell receptor beta chain is a study of blood T cell repertoires in COVID-19. The overall study: Samples came from the United States, Italy and Spain, spanning acute and convalescent COVID-19.

The assay was immunoSEQ multiplex PCR, and TCRdb's table has in-frame clones only and misses some. The profile shows 250,000 to 300,000 clones, around 82% of them singletons. This clone has a single count. V dropped 2 bases and J dropped 11 bases, with 9 bases sitting between them. Germline V gene data show CDR1 as MDHEN and CDR2 as SYDVKM. CDR3 length: 11 amino acids. The specimen sequenced was peripheral blood. The chain recombines TRBV28 with TRBJ1-1; D not certain. The sequence derives from a woman aged 18-35 years with acute or convalescent COVID-19. This chain's CDR3 is CASSLGQLAFF. CDR3 DNA: TGTGCCAGCAGTTTAGGGCAATTGGCTTTCTTT. The full variable domain, its missing parts supplied by reference TRBV28 and TRBJ1-1, is DVKVTQSSRYLVKRTGEKVFLECVQDMDHENMFWYRQDPGLGLRLIYFSYDVKMKEKGDIPEGYSVSREKKERFSLILESASTNQTSMYLCASSLGQLAFFGQGTRLTVV.